This TCR beta chain was retrieved from a study of blood T cell repertoires in COVID-19. Across the study: COVID-19 samples, acute and convalescent, were from the United States, Italy and Spain. Sources were T cells, B-cell-depleted T cells, or PBMCs; the material itself was cDNA or gDNA.

This CDR3 region has 15 residues. Germline CDR1 SEHNR, CDR2 FQNEAQ (reference sequence). The V gene end was trimmed by 6 bases and the J gene end by 3 bases; junction bases not matched to a gene: 9. Clones were read by immunoSEQ multiplex PCR, and TCRdb kept only the in-frame ones, dropping some. This table holds 160,000 or so clones, more than 75% found once. Sequenced: peripheral blood. V gene TRBV7-9 combines with J gene TRBJ1-1, with 8 bases aligning to TRBD1. The TCR was taken from a woman in her 70s with acute or convalescent COVID-19. Here the CDR3 reads CASRPRTGSDTEAFF. The CDR3 region has the DNA TGTGCCAGCAGACCACGGACAGGGTCGGACACTGAAGCTTTCTTT. Using reference TRBV7-9 and TRBJ1-1 for the parts outside the CDR3, the full variable domain is DTGVSQNPRHKITKRGQNVTFRCDPISEHNRLYWYRQTLGQGPEFLTYFQNEAQLEKSRLLSDRFSAERPKGSFSTLEIQRTEQGDSAMYLCASRPRTGSDTEAFFGQGTRLTVV.